These T cell receptor beta chains were read from a single sample in a study of spatial heterogeneity in lung cancer. TCRdb re-analysed the 5' RACE reads in MiXCR, keeping a single row per CDR3 protein. The sample yields fewer than 100,000 distinct CDR3 sequences, just under 20% seen once. The material sequenced was PBMCs, taken at follow-up. These receptors all stem from a male donor with early-stage non-small cell lung cancer. Both conserved end residues are part of each CDR3. Fields, in order: clone size, J gene, D gene, V gene, CDR3 DNA, CDR3 protein. A D gene is named only where the DNA matches it firmly. The size of a clone is reported for some rows only, either as once, few or many, or as a class for expanded clones.

. | TRBJ2-1 | TRBD1 | TRBV19 | TGTGCCAGTCAGACAGGGGTGAGCTCCTACAATGAGCAGTTCTTC | CASQTGVSSYNEQFF
. | TRBJ2-5 | TRBD1 | TRBV3-1 | TGTGCCAGCAGCTGGAGTTCGGCAGGGGGCCGAGAGACCCAGTACTTC | CASSWSSAGGRETQYF
few | TRBJ2-1 | TRBD1 | TRBV20-1 | TGCAGTGCCGCGGGACAGGGAATCTACAATGAGCAGTTCTTC | CSAAGQGIYNEQFF
. | TRBJ1-5 | . | TRBV11-2 | TGTGCCAGCAGCCCCCATCGCAATCAGCCCCAGCATTTT | CASSPHRNQPQHF
few | TRBJ2-5 | TRBD2 | TRBV7-8 | TGTGCCAGCAGCTTAGGCCTAGCGGGAGGGGAAAAAGAGACCCAGTACTTC | CASSLGLAGGEKETQYF
many | TRBJ2-5 | . | TRBV23-1 | TGCGCCAGCAGTCAATTTGCCGATCAAGAGACCCAGTACTTC | CASSQFADQETQYF
many | TRBJ1-2 | TRBD1 | TRBV19 | TGTGCCAGTAGTGTAGCGGACAGGGCGCACTATGGCTACACCTTC | CASSVADRAHYGYTF
. | TRBJ2-5 | . | TRBV20-1 | TGCAGTGCTAGAGGGCGGCTCAACCAAGAGACCCAGTACTTC | CSARGRLNQETQYF
many | TRBJ2-2 | TRBD1 | TRBV15 | TGTGCCACCAGTGTGGGGGACAGGGACACCGGGGAGCTGTTTTTT | CATSVGDRDTGELFF
. | TRBJ1-4 | TRBD1 | TRBV2 | TGTGCCGGTGTCGGGACAGGGGACGAAAAACTGTTTTTT | CAGVGTGDEKLFF
. | TRBJ1-1 | . | TRBV4-3 | TGCGCCAGCAGCAAAGACCCCGGGACAATTGCTTTCTTT | CASSKDPGTIAFF
. | TRBJ1-6 | . | TRBV5-8 | TGTGCCAGCAGCTTGGCCGGCACGGTGGATTCACCCCTCCACTTT | CASSLAGTVDSPLHF
. | TRBJ1-1 | . | TRBV19 | TGTGCCAGTAGTATTAGAGAAGGCAACACTGAAGCTTTCTTT | CASSIREGNTEAFF
. | TRBJ2-1 | TRBD2 | TRBV10-3 | TGTGCCATCAGTGATCCGGGAGGTTCCTCCTACAATGAGCAGTTCTTC | CAISDPGGSSYNEQFF
. | TRBJ2-7 | TRBD2 | TRBV20-1 | TGCAGTGCTATACCCGGGACTAACTACGAGCAGTACTTC | CSAIPGTNYEQYF
. | TRBJ2-1 | TRBD2 | TRBV14 | TGTGCCAGCAGCCAGCTGGGAAGCGGGGCCTACAATGAGCAGTTCTTC | CASSQLGSGAYNEQFF
. | TRBJ2-3 | . | TRBV24-1 | TGTGCCACCAGTGATTTCGGACGGGAAGATTTTACAGATACGCAGTATTTT | CATSDFGREDFTDTQYF